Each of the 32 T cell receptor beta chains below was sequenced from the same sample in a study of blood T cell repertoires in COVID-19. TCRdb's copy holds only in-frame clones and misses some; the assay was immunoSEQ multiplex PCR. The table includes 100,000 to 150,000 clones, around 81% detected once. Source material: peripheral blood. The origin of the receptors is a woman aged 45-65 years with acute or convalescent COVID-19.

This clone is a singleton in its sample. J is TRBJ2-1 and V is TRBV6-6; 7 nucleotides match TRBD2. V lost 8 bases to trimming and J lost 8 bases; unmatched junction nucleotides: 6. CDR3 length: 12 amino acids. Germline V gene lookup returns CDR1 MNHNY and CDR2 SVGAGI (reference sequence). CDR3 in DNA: TGTGCCAGCGGGGGGGAGAGGCATGAGCAGTTCTTC. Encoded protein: CASGGERHEQFF.

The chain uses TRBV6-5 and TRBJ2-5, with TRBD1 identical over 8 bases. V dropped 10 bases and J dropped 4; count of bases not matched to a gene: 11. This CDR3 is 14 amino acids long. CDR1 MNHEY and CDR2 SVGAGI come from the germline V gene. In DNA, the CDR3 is TGTGCCACCGAAGGTGCAGGGGGCGGAGAGACCCAGTACTTC. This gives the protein CATEGAGGGETQYF.

The CDR3 reads CASSPTGVYGYTF. The CDR3 nucleotides read TGTGCCAGCAGTCCGACAGGAGTCTATGGCTACACCTTC. The V and J genes are TRBV28 and TRBJ1-2; D perhaps matches TRBD1 (6 bases). The CDR3 length is 13 residues. The V gene lost 5 bases and the J gene lost 4 bases, with 11 bases spanning the gap. Germline assignment: CDR1 MDHEN and CDR2 SYDVKM.

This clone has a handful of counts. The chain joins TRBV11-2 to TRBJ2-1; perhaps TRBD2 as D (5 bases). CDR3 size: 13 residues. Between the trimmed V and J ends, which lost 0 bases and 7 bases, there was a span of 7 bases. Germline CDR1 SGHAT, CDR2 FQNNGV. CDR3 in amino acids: CASSLDSVNEQFF. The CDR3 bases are TGTGCCAGCAGCTTAGATAGCGTAAATGAGCAGTTCTTC.

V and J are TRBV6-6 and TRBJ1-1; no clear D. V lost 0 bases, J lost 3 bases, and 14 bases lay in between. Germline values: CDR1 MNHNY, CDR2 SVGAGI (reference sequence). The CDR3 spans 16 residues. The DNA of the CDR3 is TGTGCCAGCAGTTACTCAGTGAACTGGTTGGACACTGAAGCTTTCTTT. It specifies CASSYSVNWLDTEAFF.

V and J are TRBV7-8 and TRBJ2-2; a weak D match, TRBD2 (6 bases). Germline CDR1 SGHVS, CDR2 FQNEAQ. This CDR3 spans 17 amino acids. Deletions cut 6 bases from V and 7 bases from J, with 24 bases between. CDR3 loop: CASSRRRETIIVGELFF. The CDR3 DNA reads TGTGCCAGCAGTCGGCGGCGGGAAACAATAATCGTCGGGGAGCTGTTTTTT.

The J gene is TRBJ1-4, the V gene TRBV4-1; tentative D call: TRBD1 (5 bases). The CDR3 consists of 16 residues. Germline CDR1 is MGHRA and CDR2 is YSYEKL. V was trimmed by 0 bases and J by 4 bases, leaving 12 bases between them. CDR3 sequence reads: CASSQDHGRDNEKLFF. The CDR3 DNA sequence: TGCGCCAGCAGCCAAGACCATGGCAGGGATAATGAAAAACTGTTTTTT.

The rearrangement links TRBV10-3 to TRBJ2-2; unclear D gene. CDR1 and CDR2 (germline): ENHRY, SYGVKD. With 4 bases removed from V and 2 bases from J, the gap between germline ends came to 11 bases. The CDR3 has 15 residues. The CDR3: CAISGPGPNTGELFF. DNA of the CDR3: TGTGCCATCAGTGGTCCTGGGCCTAACACCGGGGAGCTGTTTTTT.

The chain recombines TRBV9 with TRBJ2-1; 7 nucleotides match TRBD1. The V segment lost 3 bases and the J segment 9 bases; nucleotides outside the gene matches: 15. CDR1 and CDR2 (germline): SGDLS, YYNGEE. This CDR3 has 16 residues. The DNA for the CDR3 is TGTGCCAGCAGCGCTACAGGGGCTTCTTTGTTAAGTGAGCAGTTCTTC. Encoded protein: CASSATGASLLSEQFF. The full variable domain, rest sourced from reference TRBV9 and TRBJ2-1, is DSGVTQTPKHLITATGQRVTLRCSPRSGDLSVYWYQQSLDQGLQFLIQYYNGEERAKGNILERFSAQQFPDLHSELNLSSLELGDSALYFCASSATGASLLSEQFFGPGTRLTVL.

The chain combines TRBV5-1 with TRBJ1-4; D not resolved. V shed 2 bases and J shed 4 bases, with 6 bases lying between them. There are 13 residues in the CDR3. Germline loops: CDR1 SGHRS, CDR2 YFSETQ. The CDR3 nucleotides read TGCGCCAGCAGCTTCGCGGGTAATGAAAAACTGTTTTTT. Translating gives CASSFAGNEKLFF. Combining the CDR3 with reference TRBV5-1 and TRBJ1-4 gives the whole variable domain KAGVTQTPRYLIKTRGQQVTLSCSPISGHRSVSWYQQTPGQGLQFLFEYFSETQRNKGNFPGRFSGRQFSNSRSEMNVSTLELGDSALYLCASSFAGNEKLFFGSGTQLSVL.

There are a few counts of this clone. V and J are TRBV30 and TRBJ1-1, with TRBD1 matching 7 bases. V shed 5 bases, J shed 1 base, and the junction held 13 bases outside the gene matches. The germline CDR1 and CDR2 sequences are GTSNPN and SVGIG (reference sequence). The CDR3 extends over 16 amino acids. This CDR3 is CAWQGGHHRGNTEAFF. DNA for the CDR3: TGTGCCTGGCAGGGGGGCCATCATCGCGGGAACACTGAAGCTTTCTTT.

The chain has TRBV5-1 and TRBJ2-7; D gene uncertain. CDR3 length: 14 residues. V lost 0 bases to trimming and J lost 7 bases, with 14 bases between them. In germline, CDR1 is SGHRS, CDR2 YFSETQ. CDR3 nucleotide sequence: TGCGCCAGCAGCTTGGGTCAGGCGCTGGATGAGCAGTACTTC. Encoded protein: CASSLGQALDEQYF.

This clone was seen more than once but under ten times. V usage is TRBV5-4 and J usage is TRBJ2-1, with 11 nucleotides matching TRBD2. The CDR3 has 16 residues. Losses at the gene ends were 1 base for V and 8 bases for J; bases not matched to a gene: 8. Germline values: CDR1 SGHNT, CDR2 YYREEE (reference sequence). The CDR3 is CASSLIAGGSRDEQFF. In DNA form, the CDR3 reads TGTGCCAGCAGCTTGATAGCGGGGGGGTCTAGGGATGAGCAGTTCTTC.

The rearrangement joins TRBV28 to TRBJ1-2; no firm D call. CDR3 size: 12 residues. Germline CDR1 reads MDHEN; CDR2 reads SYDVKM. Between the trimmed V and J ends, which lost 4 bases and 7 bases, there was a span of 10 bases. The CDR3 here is CASSSGRTGYTF. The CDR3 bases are TGTGCCAGCAGTTCGGGGAGGACTGGCTACACCTTC.

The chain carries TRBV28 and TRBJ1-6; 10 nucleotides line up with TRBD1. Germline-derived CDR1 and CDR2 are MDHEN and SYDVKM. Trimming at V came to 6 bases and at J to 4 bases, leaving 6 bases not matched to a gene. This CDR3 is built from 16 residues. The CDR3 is CASRTTGGIYNSPLHF. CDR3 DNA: TGTGCCAGCAGAACGACAGGGGGCATTTATAATTCACCCCTCCACTTT.

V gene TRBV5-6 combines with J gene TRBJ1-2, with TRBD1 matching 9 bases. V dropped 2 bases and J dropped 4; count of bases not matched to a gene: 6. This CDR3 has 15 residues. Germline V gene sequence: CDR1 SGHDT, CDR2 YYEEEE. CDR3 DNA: TGTGCCAGCAGCTTTAGGACAGGGGATTCCTATGGCTACACCTTC. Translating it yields CASSFRTGDSYGYTF.

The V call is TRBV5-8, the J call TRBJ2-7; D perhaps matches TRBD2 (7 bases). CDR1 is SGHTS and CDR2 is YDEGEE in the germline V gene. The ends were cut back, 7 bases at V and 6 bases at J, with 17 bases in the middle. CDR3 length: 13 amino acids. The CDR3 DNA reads TGTGCCAGCTGGGGGGGTTACAGGGTCGAGCAGTACTTC. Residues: CASWGGYRVEQYF.

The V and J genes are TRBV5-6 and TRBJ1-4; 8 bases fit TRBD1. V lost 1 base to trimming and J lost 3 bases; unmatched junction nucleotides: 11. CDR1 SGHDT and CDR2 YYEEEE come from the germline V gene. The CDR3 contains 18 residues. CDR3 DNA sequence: TGTGCCAGCAGCTTGCACAGGGGGTCTAAAAAAGCTAATGAAAAACTGTTTTTT. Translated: CASSLHRGSKKANEKLFF.

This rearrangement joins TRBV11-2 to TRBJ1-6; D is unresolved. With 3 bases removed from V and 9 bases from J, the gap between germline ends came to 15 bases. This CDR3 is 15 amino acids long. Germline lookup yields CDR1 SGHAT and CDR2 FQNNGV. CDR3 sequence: CASSFRTGGSSPLHF. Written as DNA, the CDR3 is TGTGCCAGCAGCTTCCGGACGGGTGGGAGTTCACCCCTCCACTTT.

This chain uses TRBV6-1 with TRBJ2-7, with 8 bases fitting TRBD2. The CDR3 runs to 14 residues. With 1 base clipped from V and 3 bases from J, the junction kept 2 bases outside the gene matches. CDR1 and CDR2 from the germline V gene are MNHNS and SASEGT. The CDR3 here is CASSEGSGSYEQYF. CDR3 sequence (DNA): TGTGCCAGCAGTGAAGGAAGCGGGAGCTACGAGCAGTACTTC.

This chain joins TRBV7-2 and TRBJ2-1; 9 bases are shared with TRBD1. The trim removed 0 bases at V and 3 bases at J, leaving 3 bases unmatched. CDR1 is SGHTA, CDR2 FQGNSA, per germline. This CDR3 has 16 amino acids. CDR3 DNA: TGTGCCAGCAGCTTAGCGCCGGGACAGGGCTACAATGAGCAGTTCTTC. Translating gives CASSLAPGQGYNEQFF.

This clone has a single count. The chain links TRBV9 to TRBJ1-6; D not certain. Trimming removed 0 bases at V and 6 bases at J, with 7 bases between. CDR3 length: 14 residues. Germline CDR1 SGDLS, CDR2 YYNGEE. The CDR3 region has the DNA TGTGCCAGCAGCGTAGGGCTGCTTAATTCACCCCTCCACTTT. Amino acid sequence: CASSVGLLNSPLHF.

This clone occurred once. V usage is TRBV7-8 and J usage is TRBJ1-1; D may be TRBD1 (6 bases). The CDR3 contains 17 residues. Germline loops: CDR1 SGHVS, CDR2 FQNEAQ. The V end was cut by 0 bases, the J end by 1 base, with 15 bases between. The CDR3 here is CASSLASLRGTNTEAFF. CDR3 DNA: TGTGCCAGCAGCTTAGCCTCCCTTAGGGGGACGAACACTGAAGCTTTCTTT.

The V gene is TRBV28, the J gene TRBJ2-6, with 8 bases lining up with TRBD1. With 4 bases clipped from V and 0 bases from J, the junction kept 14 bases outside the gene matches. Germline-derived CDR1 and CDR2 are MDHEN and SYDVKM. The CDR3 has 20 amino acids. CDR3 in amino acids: CASSSSPPGTGFSGANVLTF. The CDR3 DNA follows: TGTGCCAGCAGTTCATCTCCCCCCGGGACAGGCTTCTCTGGGGCCAACGTCCTGACTTTC.

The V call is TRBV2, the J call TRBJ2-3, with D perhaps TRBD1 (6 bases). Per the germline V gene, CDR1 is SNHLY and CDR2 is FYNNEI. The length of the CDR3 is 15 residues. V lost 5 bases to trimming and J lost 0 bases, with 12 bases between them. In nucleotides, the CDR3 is TGTGCCAGCAGTCTCCAGGGGCGTAGCACAGATACGCAGTATTTT. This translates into CASSLQGRSTDTQYF.

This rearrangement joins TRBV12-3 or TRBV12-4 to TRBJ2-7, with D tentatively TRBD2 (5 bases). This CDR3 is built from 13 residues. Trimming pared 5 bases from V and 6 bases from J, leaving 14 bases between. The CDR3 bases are TGTGCCAGCAGTCCCCTGCTTGGAGGCGAGCAGTACTTC. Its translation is CASSPLLGGEQYF.

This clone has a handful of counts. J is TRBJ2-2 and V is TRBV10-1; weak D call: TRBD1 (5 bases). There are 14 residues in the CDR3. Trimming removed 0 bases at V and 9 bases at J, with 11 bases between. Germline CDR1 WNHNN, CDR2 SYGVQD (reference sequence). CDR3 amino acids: CASSESPQGRELFF. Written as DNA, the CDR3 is TGCGCCAGCAGTGAGTCCCCCCAGGGTCGGGAGCTGTTTTTT.

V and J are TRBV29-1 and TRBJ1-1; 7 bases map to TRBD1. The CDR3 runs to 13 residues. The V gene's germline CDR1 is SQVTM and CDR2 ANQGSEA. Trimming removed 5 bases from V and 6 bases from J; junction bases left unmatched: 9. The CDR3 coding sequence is TGCAGCGTTCACAACCCGACAGGGCCTGAAGCTTTCTTT. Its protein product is CSVHNPTGPEAFF.

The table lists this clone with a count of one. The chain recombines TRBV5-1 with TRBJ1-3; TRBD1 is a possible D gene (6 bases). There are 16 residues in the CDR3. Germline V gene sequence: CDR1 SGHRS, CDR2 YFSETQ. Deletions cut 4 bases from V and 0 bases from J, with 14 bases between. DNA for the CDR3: TGCGCCAGCAGCGTCCCAGGGGAGAGCTCTGGAAACACCATATATTTT. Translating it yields CASSVPGESSGNTIYF.

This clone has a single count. The DNA of the CDR3 is TGTGCCATCCCGGGACAGGGAACAGGTGTCGGTGATACGCAGTATTTT. Its protein product is CAIPGQGTGVGDTQYF. V and J are TRBV10-3 and TRBJ2-3; 9 bases match TRBD1. The CDR3 is 16 amino acids. Germline V CDR1 and CDR2: ENHRY, SYGVKD. J was trimmed by 6 bases and V by 8 bases; bases with no gene match: 15.

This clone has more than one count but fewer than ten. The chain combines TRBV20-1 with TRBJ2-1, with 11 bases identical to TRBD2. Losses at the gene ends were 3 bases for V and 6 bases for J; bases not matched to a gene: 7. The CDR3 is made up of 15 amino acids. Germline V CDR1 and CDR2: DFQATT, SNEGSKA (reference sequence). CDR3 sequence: CSASALAGGFNEQFF. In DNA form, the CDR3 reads TGCAGTGCTAGTGCGCTAGCGGGGGGCTTCAATGAGCAGTTCTTC.

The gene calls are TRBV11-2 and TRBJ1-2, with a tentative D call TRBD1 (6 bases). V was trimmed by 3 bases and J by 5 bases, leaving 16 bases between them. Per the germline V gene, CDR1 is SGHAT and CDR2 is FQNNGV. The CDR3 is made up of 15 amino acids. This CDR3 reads CASSFRDTWEYGYTF. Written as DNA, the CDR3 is TGTGCCAGCAGCTTCCGGGACACTTGGGAATATGGCTACACCTTC.